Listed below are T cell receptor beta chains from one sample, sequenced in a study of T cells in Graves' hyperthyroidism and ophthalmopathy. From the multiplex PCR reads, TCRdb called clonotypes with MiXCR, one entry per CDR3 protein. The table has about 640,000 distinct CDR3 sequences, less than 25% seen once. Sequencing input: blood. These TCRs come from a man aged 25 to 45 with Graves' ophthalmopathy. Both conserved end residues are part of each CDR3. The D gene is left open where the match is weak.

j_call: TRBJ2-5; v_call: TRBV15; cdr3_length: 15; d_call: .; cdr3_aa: CATSSPREPSETQYF
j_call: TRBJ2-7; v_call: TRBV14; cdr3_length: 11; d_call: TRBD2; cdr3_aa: CASSTSGRQYF
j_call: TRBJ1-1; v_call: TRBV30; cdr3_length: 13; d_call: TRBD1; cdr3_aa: CAWSRGPNTEAFF
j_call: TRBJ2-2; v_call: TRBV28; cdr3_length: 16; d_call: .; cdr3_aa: CASLPRTGNSPGELFF
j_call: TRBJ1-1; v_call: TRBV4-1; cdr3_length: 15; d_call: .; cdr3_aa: CASSQDGRARTEAFF
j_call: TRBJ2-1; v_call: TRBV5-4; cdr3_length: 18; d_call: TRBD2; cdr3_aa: CASSKWTSGRVGYNEQFF
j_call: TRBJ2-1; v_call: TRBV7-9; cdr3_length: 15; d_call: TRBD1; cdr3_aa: CASSSRDRSYNEQFF
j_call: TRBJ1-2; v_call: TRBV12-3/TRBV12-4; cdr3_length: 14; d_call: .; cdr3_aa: CASSLVATNYGYTF
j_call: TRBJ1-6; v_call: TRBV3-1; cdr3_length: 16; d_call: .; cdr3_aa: CASSQDGSGNSSPLHF
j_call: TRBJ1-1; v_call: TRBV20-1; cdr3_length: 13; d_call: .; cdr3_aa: CSARDWQSFEAFF
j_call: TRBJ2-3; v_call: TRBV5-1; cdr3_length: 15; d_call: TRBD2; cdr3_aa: CASSLESGKTDTQYF
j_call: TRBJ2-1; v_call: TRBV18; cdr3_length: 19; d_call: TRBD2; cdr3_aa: CASSPLEAGGLSSYNEQFF
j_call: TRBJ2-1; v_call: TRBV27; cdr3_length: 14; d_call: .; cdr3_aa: CASSFREPYNEQFF
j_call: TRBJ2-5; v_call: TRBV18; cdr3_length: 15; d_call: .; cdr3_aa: CASSPPPSDQETQYF
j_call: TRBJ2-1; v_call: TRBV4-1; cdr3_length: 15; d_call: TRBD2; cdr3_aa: CASSQVRRGRDEQFF
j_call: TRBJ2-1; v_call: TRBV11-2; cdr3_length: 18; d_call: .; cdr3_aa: CASSLDRGASPSYNEQFF
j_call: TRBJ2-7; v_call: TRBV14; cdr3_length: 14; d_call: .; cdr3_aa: CASSQPPTDYEQYF
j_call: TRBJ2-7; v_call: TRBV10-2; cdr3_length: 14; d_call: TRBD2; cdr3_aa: CASSGWEGAYEQYF
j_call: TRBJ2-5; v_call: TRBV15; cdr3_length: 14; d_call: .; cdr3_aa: CATSNRDTQETQYF
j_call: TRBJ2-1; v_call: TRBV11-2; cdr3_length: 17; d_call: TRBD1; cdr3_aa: CASSPGAGTGSYNEQFF
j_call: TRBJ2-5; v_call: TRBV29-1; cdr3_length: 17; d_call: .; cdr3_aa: CSVGAGEGEPRGETQYF
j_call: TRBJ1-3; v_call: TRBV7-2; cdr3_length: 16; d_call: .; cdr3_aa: CASSFHSGTSGNTIYF
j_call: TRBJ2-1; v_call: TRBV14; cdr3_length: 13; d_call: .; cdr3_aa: CASSPFQLNEQFF
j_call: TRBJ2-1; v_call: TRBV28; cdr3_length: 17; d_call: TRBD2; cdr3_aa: CAGTPSPGTSLYNEQFF
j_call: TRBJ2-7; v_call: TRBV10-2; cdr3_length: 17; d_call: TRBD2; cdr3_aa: CASRGTSGSLAGYEQYF
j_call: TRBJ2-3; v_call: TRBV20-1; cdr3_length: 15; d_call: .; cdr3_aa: CSAGRRQSGTDTQYF
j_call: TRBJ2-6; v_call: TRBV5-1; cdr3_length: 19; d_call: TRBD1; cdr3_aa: CASSLVGQGVTAGANVLTF
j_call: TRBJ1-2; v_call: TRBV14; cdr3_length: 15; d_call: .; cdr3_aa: CASSQGTADNYGYTF
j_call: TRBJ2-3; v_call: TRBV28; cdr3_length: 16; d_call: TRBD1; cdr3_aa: CASNRPEDRVTDTQYF
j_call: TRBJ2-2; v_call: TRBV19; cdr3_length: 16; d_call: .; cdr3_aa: CASSIGRSIQTGELFF
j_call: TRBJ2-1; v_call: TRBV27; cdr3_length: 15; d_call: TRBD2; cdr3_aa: CASTPIAGHYNEQFF
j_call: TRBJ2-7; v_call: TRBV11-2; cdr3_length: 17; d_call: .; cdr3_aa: CASSLDRPRDGSYEQYF
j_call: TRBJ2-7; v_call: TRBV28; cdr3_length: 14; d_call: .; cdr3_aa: CASSLPGGTYEQYF
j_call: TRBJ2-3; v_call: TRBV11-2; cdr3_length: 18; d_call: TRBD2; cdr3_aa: CASSPRPQTSGRTDTQYF
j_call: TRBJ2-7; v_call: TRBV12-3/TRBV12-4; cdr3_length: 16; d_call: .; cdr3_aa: CASSLVLEGRVDEQYF
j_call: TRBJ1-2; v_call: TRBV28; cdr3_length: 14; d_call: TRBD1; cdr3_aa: CASSPGGTGAGYTF
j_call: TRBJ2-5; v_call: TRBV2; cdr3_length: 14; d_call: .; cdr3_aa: CASNPGSGIVAQYF
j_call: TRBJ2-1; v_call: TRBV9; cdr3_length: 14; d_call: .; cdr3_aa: CASSVAAPHNEQFF
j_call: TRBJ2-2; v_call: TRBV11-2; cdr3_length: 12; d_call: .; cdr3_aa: CASRGPTGELFF
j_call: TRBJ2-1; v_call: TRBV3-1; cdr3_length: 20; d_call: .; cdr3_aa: CASSQVKRQGSGGPGDEQFF
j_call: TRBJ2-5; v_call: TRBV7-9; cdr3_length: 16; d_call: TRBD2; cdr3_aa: CASSLLRLAGEETQYF
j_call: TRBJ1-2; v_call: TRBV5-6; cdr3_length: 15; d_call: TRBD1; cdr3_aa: CASSFGTGDYRGYTF
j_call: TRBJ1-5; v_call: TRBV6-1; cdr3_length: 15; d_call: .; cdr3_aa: CASSEMAGGTQPQHF
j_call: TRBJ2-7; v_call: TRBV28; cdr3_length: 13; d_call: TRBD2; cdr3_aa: CASTVAGGLEQYF
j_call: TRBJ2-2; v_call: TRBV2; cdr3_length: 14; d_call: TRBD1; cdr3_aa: CASSPQGSDGELFF
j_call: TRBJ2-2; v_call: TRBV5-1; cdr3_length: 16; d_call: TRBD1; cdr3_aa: CASSDLPGQGTGELFF